This T cell receptor (beta chain) was captured by sequencing in a study of beta chain features in type 1 diabetes. Study-level findings and limits: Shortening of TCRB CDR3s, moderate but significant, appeared in all four CD4+ subsets of Type 1 diabetes patients. Shorter templates may be favored by PCR, equally so in patients and controls.

Isolated RNA was reverse transcribed in full, so expressed TCRB transcripts were sequenced. Method: immunoSEQ multiplex PCR; TCRdb's copy keeps in-frame clones and lacks some. The sample has about 280,000 clones, approximately 16% seen once. Regarding this clone: Antigen unknown.

V gave up 6 bases and J gave up 7 bases, with 17 bases separating them. Germline values: CDR1 SGHTA, CDR2 FQGNSA. CDR3 size: 14 residues. The chain is built from TRBV7-2 and TRBJ2-3; D might be TRBD1 (6 bases). The receptor was isolated from a man between 18 and 29 years old with type 1 diabetes. Sequencing was carried out using naive CD4+ T cells from blood. The DNA of the CDR3 is TGTGCCAGCAGTTCTCCCTCCACAGGGCATACGCAGTATTTT. Its protein product is CASSSPSTGHTQYF.